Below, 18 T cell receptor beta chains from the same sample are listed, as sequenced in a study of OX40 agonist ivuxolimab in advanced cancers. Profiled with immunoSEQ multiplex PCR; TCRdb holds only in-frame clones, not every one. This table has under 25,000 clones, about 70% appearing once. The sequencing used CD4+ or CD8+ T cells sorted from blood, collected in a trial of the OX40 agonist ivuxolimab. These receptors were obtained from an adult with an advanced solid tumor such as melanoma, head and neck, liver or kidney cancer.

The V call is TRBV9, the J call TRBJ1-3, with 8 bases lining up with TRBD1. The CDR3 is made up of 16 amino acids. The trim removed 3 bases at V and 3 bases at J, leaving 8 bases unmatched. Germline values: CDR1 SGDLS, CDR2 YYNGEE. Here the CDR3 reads CASSAGQGFLGNTIYF. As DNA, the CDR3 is TGTGCCAGCAGCGCAGGACAGGGCTTTCTTGGAAACACCATATATTTT.

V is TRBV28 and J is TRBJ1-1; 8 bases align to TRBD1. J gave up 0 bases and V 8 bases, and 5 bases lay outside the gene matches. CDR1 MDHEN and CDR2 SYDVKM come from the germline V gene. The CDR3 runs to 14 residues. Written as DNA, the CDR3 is TGTGCCAGCCGGGGGGGACAGGTGAACACTGAAGCTTTCTTT. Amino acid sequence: CASRGGQVNTEAFF.

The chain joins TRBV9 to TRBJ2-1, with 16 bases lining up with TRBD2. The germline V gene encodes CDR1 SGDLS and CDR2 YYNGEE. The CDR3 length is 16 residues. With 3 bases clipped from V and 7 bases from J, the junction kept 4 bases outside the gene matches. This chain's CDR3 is CASSAGTSGGENEQFF. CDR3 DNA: TGTGCCAGCAGCGCTGGGACTAGCGGGGGGGAGAATGAGCAGTTCTTC.

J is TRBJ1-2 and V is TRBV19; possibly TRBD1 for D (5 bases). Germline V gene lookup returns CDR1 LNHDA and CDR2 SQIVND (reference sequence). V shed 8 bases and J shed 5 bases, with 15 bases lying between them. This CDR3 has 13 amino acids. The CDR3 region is CASGHGLGYGYTF. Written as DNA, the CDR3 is TGTGCCAGTGGACATGGCCTCGGGTATGGCTACACCTTC.

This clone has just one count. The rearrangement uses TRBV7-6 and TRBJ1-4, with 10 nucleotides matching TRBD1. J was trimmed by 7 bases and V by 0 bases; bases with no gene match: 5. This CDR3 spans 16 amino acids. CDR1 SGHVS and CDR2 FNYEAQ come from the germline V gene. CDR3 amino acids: CASSLADRGRGEKLFF. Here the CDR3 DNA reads TGTGCCAGCAGCTTAGCCGACAGGGGGCGGGGTGAAAAACTGTTTTTT.

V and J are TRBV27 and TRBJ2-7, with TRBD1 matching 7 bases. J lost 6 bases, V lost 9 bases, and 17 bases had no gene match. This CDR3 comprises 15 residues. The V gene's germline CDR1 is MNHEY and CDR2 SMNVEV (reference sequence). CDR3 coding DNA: TGTGCCAGTTCAACAGGGGAGCAAGTCCCTAGCGAGCAGTACTTC. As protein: CASSTGEQVPSEQYF.

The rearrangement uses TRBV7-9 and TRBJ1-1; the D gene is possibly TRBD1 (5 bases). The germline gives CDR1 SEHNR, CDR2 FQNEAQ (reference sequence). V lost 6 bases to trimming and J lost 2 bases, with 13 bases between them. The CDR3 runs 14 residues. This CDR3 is CASRLPGSNTEAFF. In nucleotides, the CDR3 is TGTGCCAGCAGACTCCCAGGGTCCAACACTGAAGCTTTCTTT.

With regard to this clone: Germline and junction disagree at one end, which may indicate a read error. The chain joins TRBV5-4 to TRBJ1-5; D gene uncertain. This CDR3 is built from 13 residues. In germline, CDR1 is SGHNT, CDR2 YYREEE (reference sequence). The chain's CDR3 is CASSQVRGKPQHF. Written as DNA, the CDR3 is TGCGCCAGCAGCCAAGTTCGGGGAAAGCCCCAGCATTTT.

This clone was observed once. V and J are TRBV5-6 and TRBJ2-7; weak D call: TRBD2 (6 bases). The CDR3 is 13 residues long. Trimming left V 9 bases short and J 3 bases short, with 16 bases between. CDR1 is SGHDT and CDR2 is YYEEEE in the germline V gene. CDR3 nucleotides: TGTGCCACCGAAAAGGAGGGATTCTACGAGCAGTACTTC. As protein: CATEKEGFYEQYF. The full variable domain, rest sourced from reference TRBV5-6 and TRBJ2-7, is DAGVTQSPTHLIKTRGQQVTLRCSPKSGHDTVSWYQQALGQGPQFIFQYYEEEERQRGNFPDRFSGHQFPNYSSELNVNALLLGDSALYLCATEKEGFYEQYFGPGTRLTVT.

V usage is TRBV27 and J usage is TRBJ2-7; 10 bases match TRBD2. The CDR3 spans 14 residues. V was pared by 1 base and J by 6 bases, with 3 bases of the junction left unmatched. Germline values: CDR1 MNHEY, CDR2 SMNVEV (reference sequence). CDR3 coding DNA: TGTGCCAGCAGTTTATACCCTAGCGGGAGCGAGCAGTACTTC. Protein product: CASSLYPSGSEQYF.

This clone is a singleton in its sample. The CDR3 loop reads CASRPNGAFMNTEAFF. CDR3 bases: TGTGCCAGCAGACCTAACGGGGCTTTCATGAACACTGAAGCTTTCTTT. The chain joins TRBV7-8 to TRBJ1-1; a possible D gene is TRBD1 (5 bases). The CDR3 runs to 16 residues. The germline V and J ends were trimmed by 6 bases and 0 bases, with 17 bases remaining between them. Germline V CDR1 and CDR2: SGHVS, FQNEAQ. Drawing the rest from reference TRBV7-8 and TRBJ1-1, the complete variable domain is GAGVSQSPRYKVAKRGQDVALRCDPISGHVSLFWYQQALGQGPEFLTYFQNEAQLDKSGLPSDRFFAERPEGSVSTLKIQRTQQEDSAVYLCASRPNGAFMNTEAFFGQGTRLTVV.

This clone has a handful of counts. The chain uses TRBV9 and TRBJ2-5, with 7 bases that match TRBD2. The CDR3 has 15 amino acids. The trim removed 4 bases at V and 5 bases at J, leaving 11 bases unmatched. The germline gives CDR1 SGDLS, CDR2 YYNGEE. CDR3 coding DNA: TGTGCCAGCAGCCTCGGGGGGAATAGACAGGAGACCCAGTACTTC. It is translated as CASSLGGNRQETQYF.

The CDR3 bases are TGCGCCAGCACCACAGCGGACAGTTTCTACGAGCAGTACTTC. Translating it yields CASTTADSFYEQYF. This chain links TRBV5-1 with TRBJ2-7, with a weak D call TRBD1 (6 bases). The CDR3 spans 14 residues. V shed 6 bases and J shed 3 bases, with 16 bases lying between them. Germline CDR1 is SGHRS and CDR2 is YFSETQ.

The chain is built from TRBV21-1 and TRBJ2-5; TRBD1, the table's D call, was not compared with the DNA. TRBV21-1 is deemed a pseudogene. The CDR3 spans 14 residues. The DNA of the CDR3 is TGTGCCAGCAGCAAGACAGAGGCATGGGAGACCCAGTACTTC. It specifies CASSKTEAWETQYF.

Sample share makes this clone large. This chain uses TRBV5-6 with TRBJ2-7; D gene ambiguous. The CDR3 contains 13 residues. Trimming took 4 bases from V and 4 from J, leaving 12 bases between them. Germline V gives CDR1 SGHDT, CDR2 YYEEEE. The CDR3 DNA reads TGTGCCAGCAGCCTCAAGGGCCATTACGAGCAGTACTTC. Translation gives CASSLKGHYEQYF.

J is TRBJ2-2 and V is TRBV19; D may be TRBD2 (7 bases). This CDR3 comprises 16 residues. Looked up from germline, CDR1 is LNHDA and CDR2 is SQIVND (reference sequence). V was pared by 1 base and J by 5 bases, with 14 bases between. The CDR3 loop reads CASSIGAGRGTGELFF. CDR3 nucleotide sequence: TGTGCCAGTAGTATAGGAGCGGGAAGGGGGACCGGGGAGCTGTTTTTT.

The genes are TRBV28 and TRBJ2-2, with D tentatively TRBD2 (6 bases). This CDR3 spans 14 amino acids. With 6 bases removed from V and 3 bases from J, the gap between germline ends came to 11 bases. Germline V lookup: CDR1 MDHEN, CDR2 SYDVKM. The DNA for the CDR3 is TGTGCCAGCAGACTGGGGGGAGACACCGGGGAGCTGTTTTTT. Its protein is CASRLGGDTGELFF.

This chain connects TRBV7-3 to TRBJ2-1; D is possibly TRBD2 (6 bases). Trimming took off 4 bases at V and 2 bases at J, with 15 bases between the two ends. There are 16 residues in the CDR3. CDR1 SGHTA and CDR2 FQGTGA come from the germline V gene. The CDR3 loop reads CASSSGAGSTYNEQFF. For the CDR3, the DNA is TGTGCCAGCAGCTCCGGGGCCGGGAGCACCTACAATGAGCAGTTCTTC. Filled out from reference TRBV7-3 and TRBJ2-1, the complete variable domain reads GAGVSQTPSNKVTEKGKYVELRCDPISGHTALYWYRQSLGQGPEFLIYFQGTGAADDSGLPNDRFFAVRPEGSVSTLKIQRTERGDSAVYLCASSSGAGSTYNEQFFGPGTRLTVL.